The 18 T cell receptor beta chains below were found in one sample sequenced in a study of blood T cell repertoires in COVID-19. The method was immunoSEQ multiplex PCR; TCRdb's version includes in-frame clones alone and lacks a portion of them. The profile shows 250,000 to 400,000 clones, around nine tenths of them singletons. Input material: peripheral blood. Receptors were obtained from a man aged 45-65 years with active or convalescent COVID-19.

The V call is TRBV28, the J call TRBJ2-7, with 14 positions matching TRBD2. The junction had 2 bases not matched to a gene; V was cut back by 9 bases and J by 4 bases. CDR1 is MDHEN, CDR2 SYDVKM, per germline. The CDR3 length is 13 residues. DNA for the CDR3: TGTGCCAGTGGGACTAGCGGGAGTTACGAGCAGTACTTC. Amino acid sequence: CASGTSGSYEQYF. Supplemented by reference TRBV28 and TRBJ2-7, the full variable domain reads DVKVTQSSRYLVKRTGEKVFLECVQDMDHENMFWYRQDPGLGLRLIYFSYDVKMKEKGDIPEGYSVSREKKERFSLILESASTNQTSMYLCASGTSGSYEQYFGPGTRLTVT.

V usage is TRBV2 and J usage is TRBJ2-1; the match to TRBD1 covers 8 bases. V was clipped by 6 bases and J by 2 bases; unmatched bases: 12. The CDR3 runs to 17 residues. CDR1 and CDR2 from the germline V gene are SNHLY and FYNNEI. The CDR3 region has the DNA TGTGCCAGCAGATCCGGGCAGGGGGCTTTTACCTACAATGAGCAGTTCTTC. Residues: CASRSGQGAFTYNEQFF.

The V and J genes are TRBV30 and TRBJ1-2, with 8 nucleotides matching TRBD1. Losses at the gene ends were 7 bases for V and 4 bases for J; bases not matched to a gene: 14. The CDR3 contains 15 residues. Germline V gene sequence: CDR1 GTSNPN, CDR2 SVGIG (reference sequence). The CDR3, as DNA: TGTGCCTCCGGACAGGGATGGCCGCAGGGCTATGGCTACACCTTC. This gives the protein CASGQGWPQGYGYTF. Together with reference TRBV30 and TRBJ1-2, the CDR3 gives the full variable domain: SQTIHQWPATLVQPVGSPLSLECTVEGTSNPNLYWYRQAAGRGLQLLFYSVGIGQISSEVPQNLSASRPQDRQFILSSKKLLLSDSGFYLCASGQGWPQGYGYTFGSGTRLTVV.

This chain uses TRBV10-3 with TRBJ2-2; 8 positions match TRBD1. Germline V gives CDR1 ENHRY, CDR2 SYGVKD. The CDR3 sequence is 12 residues long. The V gene end was trimmed by 10 bases and the J gene end by 6 bases; junction bases not matched to a gene: 4. CDR3 in DNA: TGTGCCACGACAGGGGTTCCCGGGGAGCTGTTTTTT. Amino acid sequence: CATTGVPGELFF.

The gene calls are TRBV28 and TRBJ1-5; no firm D call. The length of the CDR3 is 14 residues. Germline V gene sequence: CDR1 MDHEN, CDR2 SYDVKM. The V end lost 2 bases, the J end lost 11 bases, and 16 bases lay between the germline ends. The CDR3 DNA sequence: TGTGCCAGCAGTTTAGAGGGTATTGGCGTGGCCCAGCATTTT. Translated, it gives CASSLEGIGVAQHF.

The chain couples TRBV6-2 or TRBV6-3 to TRBJ1-6; no firm D call. Germline CDR1 reads MNHEY; CDR2 reads SVGEGT. With 5 bases removed from V and 1 base from J, the gap between germline ends came to 18 bases. CDR3 length equals 18 residues. The CDR3 DNA follows: TGTGCCAGCAGTCCCCTAGGCTCCGGGAGGTCCTATAATTCACCCCTCCACTTT. Translated, it gives CASSPLGSGRSYNSPLHF.

J is TRBJ1-1 and V is TRBV2; D unclear. This CDR3 contains 14 residues. CDR1 is SNHLY and CDR2 is FYNNEI in the germline V gene. The V gene lost 3 bases and the J gene lost 12 bases, with 20 bases spanning the gap. CDR3 nucleotides: TGTGCCAGCAGTGATGCCGGGTCTGCCCCCAAAACTTTCTTT. Its translation is CASSDAGSAPKTFF.

The CDR3 spells CASRHSAGGYGYTF. In nucleotides, the CDR3 is TGTGCCAGCCGACATAGTGCAGGGGGTTATGGCTACACCTTC. The chain joins TRBV28 to TRBJ1-2, with 7 nucleotides matching TRBD1. Germline trimming cut 8 bases from V and 5 bases from J; bases unmatched to any gene: 11. CDR3 length: 14 residues. Germline V gives CDR1 MDHEN, CDR2 SYDVKM.

This chain connects TRBV7-2 to TRBJ2-5; 8 bases match TRBD2. CDR1 and CDR2 from the germline V gene are SGHTA and FQGNSA. V trimming: 1 base; J trimming: 5 bases; junction bases outside the gene matches: 0. The length of the CDR3 is 13 residues. CDR3 sequence reads: CASSLGGGETQYF. The CDR3 DNA is TGTGCCAGCAGCTTAGGCGGGGGGGAGACCCAGTACTTC.

This clone occurred once. The chain employs TRBV5-1 and TRBJ2-1; 10 bases map to TRBD2. The germline gives CDR1 SGHRS, CDR2 YFSETQ. CDR3 size: 16 residues. Unmatched junction bases numbered 11, after V lost 5 bases and J lost 6 bases. The CDR3 protein is CASSRGEAGGFNEQFF. The CDR3 DNA sequence: TGCGCCAGCAGTCGAGGAGAAGCGGGAGGGTTCAATGAGCAGTTCTTC.

The CDR3 sequence is CASSPPWGWAGGQETQYF. For the CDR3, the DNA is TGTGCCAGCAGCCCTCCTTGGGGGTGGGCGGGGGGTCAAGAGACCCAGTACTTC. This sequence joins TRBV7-2 and TRBJ2-5; 8 nucleotides match TRBD2. The germline V gene has CDR1 SGHTA and CDR2 FQGNSA. Trimming cost V 5 bases and J 2 bases; bases outside gene matches: 16. The CDR3 is 18 residues long.

This chain uses TRBV7-9 with TRBJ1-6, with 8 positions matching TRBD1. The germline CDR1 and CDR2 sequences are SEHNR and FQNEAQ (reference sequence). J gave up 6 bases and V 5 bases, and 9 bases lay outside the gene matches. This CDR3 is built from 16 residues. The DNA for the CDR3 is TGTGCCAGCAGCGCCGGGACAGGCGGCTTTAATTCACCCCTCCACTTT. Translation: CASSAGTGGFNSPLHF.

V and J are TRBV5-4 and TRBJ2-1; a possible D gene is TRBD2 (5 bases). V lost 7 bases and J 0 bases, leaving 11 bases between the germline ends. The CDR3 loop spans 14 amino acids. Germline CDR1 and CDR2: SGHNT and YYREEE (reference sequence). As DNA, the CDR3 is TGTGCCAGCTTCCCCGGGAACTCCTACAATGAGCAGTTCTTC. This gives the protein CASFPGNSYNEQFF.

V is TRBV9 and J is TRBJ2-5, with a weak D call TRBD2 (6 bases). Trimming removed 0 bases at V and 5 bases at J, with 11 bases between. The CDR3 sequence is 14 residues long. Germline V gene data show CDR1 as SGDLS and CDR2 as YYNGEE. DNA for the CDR3: TGTGCCAGCAGCGTAGCTAGCCTAGCGGAGACCCAGTACTTC. Amino acids: CASSVASLAETQYF.

With respect to this clone: Distinct nucleotide sequences in the sample also encode this CDR3. V gene TRBV30 combines with J gene TRBJ1-6; 7 bases are shared with TRBD1. Germline CDR1 reads GTSNPN; CDR2 reads SVGIG (reference sequence). Trimming at V came to 0 bases and at J to 7 bases, leaving 0 bases not matched to a gene. The CDR3 has 13 residues. The CDR3 nucleotides are TGTGCCTGGAGTGTACAGGGGAATTCACCCCTCCACTTT. Encoded protein: CAWSVQGNSPLHF. Using reference TRBV30 and TRBJ1-6 for the parts outside the CDR3, the full variable domain is SQTIHQWPATLVQPVGSPLSLECTVEGTSNPNLYWYRQAAGRGLQLLFYSVGIGQISSEVPQNLSASRPQDRQFILSSKKLLLSDSGFYLCAWSVQGNSPLHFGNGTRLTVT.

V is TRBV30 and J is TRBJ2-5; 10 bases match TRBD1. This CDR3 contains 14 residues. Germline V gives CDR1 GTSNPN, CDR2 SVGIG (reference sequence). J was trimmed by 5 bases and V by 2 bases; bases with no gene match: 5. CDR3 nucleotide sequence: TGTGCCTGGAGTCGGGGACAGGGGCGGGAGACCCAGTACTTC. Protein sequence: CAWSRGQGRETQYF.

The CDR3 nucleotides read TGTGCCAGCAGGCCCCGGGACAGGGGGGTCAATGAGCAGTTCTTC. It translates to CASRPRDRGVNEQFF. J is TRBJ2-1 and V is TRBV6-5, with 11 bases aligning to TRBD1. From germline, CDR1 is MNHEY and CDR2 SVGAGI. The CDR3 covers 15 residues. V lost 6 bases, J lost 6 bases, and 7 bases stayed unmatched.

The chain couples TRBV7-3 to TRBJ2-2; 9 bases are a match to TRBD2. Germline V CDR1 and CDR2: SGHTA, FQGTGA. The ends lost 3 bases at V and 0 bases at J; junction bases unmatched: 5. The CDR3 sequence is 17 residues long. CDR3 sequence reads: CASSFAGGIPNTGELFF. The CDR3 nucleotides read TGTGCCAGCAGCTTTGCGGGGGGGATCCCGAACACCGGGGAGCTGTTTTTT.